This note documents a single T cell receptor (beta chain) sequence. This clonotype was detected ten times or more. The target of this receptor is not known. No much larger clone exists at a distance of one base, and base qualities are not known. The data derive from a study of T cells in Graves' hyperthyroidism and ophthalmopathy (dated by TCRdb to between 2017 and 2020). Background for the entire study: Peripheral blood samples were taken at the time of initial diagnosis, prior to any treatment. To identify distinguishing TCR V-J signatures, a discovery cohort of 90 to 100 patients was used, comprising under 45 with Graves' ophthalmopathy and around 57 with stable Graves' hyperthyroidism. An independent validation cohort of 18 to 20 hyperthyroidism patients and approximately 16 patients who later progressed to ophthalmopathy tested prospective prediction of ophthalmopathy. The 100 or so discovery patients were randomly split 7:3 into training and test sets. In roughly six Graves' hyperthyroidism patients, the study also compared T-cell repertoires from thyroid tissue with T-cell repertoires from blood. Following sampling, methimazole starting at 30 mg daily was given to hyperthyroidism patients, and high-dose intravenous methylprednisolone was given to ophthalmopathy patients. According to the paper, TCR Vbeta CDR3 sequencing was carried out on 135 peripheral blood samples, which came from under 50 ophthalmopathy, under 85 hyperthyroidism and about 17 progressor patients. Results and caveats for the whole study, not just this receptor: Most expanded thyroid clonotypes (frequency above 0.001) were also found in blood, which suggests that blood repertoires may mirror thyroid immune responses. During validation, the model predicted progression to ophthalmopathy a median of about 6.3 months ahead of onset, with approximately 71% sensitivity and 72% to 85% specificity. No statistical method was used to set the sample size in advance, and investigators knew the group allocation. A model built on a 13 V-J signature distinguished ophthalmopathy from stable hyperthyroidism, reaching about 88% sensitivity and around 81% specificity in cross-validation and 80%/75% in testing.

Graves' hyperthyroidism was defined as stable when no progression to ophthalmopathy occurred over 18 months of follow-up. Hyperthyroidism patients were newly diagnosed, had a disease duration of under 2 months, and were aged 18 to 65 years. Patients with uncontrolled infections, other autoimmune diseases, pregnancy or lactation were excluded. Clinical symptoms, serum thyroxine and TRAb, thyroid ultrasound, and orbital computed tomography formed the basis for the diagnoses. PBMCs were separated from roughly 10 ml of fresh peripheral blood using Ficoll-Paque density gradient centrifugation. Total RNA was extracted using Trizol reagent, and RNA quality was assessed on an Agilent 2100 Bioanalyzer. The TCR beta CDR3 regions were amplified from RNA transcripts. The first round of RT-PCR for the TCR CDR3 was performed with the HTBI primer set and the Qiagen OneStep RT-PCR kit. Libraries were constructed in a second round of multiplex PCR, after which size selection and purification were performed. Libraries were sequenced paired-end with 100 bp reads on an Illumina HiSeq2000. The authors' pipeline ran thus. Raw data were processed with SOAPnuke, discarding reads with adapters, uncalled bases, mean Phred below 15, or no exact constant-primer or identifier match. COPE v1.2.5 was used to merge the high-quality paired reads, and each unique nucleotide sequence was defined as a clonotype. Clonotypes were aligned to IMGT TRBV, TRBD and TRBJ reference segments using MiTCR v1.1. The analysis was restricted to V-J combinations with a frequency above 0.0001, which together covered 99% to 99.2% of the repertoires. A TCS score was defined as the ratio of F50 (clonal expansion) to E x V (chaos), with BLOSUM62-based TCRdist applied between CDR3 peptides within each V-J. Welch's t-statistics and random forest reduced just over 500 V-J features to about 13, which were used in a naive Bayes classifier (R e1071). Using fastp trimming at Q25 and MiXCR clonotype assembly, TCRdb reanalyzed the public sequencing data and kept in-frame beta chains. Identical CDR3 proteins give one entry, which carries the most common genes and DNA. For this entry, the V and J calls and clone size follow TCRdb and not the study's own pipeline. This sample comprises about 710,000 distinct CDR3 sequences, less than 20% of them detected only once. The ten largest make up over 7.5% of the sample.

Relative to germline, V is 6 bases shorter and J is 4 bases shorter, with 7 bases between their ends. The CDR3 sequence holds 11 residues, the cysteine and phenylalanine included. Only the CDR3 region is kept as DNA, spanning 33 bases read in frame from base 1. Per the germline V gene, SNHLY is the CDR1 and FYNNEI is the CDR2. The rearrangement combines TRBV2 with TRBJ2-7; the D gene remains uncertain. Sequencing was done on a sample of blood. The sequence came from a man aged 18 to 30 with Graves' hyperthyroidism. Here is the DNA: TGTGCCAGCAGATGGGGTTACGAGCAGTACTTC. This gives the protein CASRWGYEQYF. With the rest looked up from the reference TRBV2 and TRBJ2-7 genes rather than sequenced, the full variable domain is EPEVTQTPSHQVTQMGQEVILRCVPISNHLYFYWYRQILGQKVEFLVSFYNNEISEKSEIFDDQFSVERPDGSNFTLKIRSTKLEDSAMYFCASRWGYEQYFGPGTRLTVT.